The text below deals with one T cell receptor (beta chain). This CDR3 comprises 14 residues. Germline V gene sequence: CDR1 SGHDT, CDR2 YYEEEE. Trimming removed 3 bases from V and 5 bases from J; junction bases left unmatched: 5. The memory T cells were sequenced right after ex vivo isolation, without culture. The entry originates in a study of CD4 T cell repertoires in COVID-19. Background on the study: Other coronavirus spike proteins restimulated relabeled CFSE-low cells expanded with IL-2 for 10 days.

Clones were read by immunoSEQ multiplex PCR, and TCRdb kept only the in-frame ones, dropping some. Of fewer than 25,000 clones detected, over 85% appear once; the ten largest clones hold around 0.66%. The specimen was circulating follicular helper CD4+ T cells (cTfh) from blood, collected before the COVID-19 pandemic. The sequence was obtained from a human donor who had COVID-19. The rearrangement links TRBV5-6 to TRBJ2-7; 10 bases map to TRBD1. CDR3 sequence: CASSYGDRGHEQYF. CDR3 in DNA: TGTGCCAGCAGCTACGGAGACAGGGGGCACGAGCAGTACTTC.